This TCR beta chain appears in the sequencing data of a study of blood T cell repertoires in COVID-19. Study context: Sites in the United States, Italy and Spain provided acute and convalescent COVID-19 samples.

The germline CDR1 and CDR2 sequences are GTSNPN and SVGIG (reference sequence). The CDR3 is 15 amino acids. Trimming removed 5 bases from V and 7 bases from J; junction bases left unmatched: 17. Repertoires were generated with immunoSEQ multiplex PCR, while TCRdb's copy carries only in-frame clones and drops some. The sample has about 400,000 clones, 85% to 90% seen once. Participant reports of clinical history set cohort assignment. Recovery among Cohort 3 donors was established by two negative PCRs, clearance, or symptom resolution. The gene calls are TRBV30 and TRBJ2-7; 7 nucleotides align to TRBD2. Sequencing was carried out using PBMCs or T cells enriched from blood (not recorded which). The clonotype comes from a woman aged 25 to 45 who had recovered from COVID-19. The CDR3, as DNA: TGTGCCTGGTCGGTGGCTAGCGGTCTGCGGGGTGAGCAGTACTTC. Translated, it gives CAWSVASGLRGEQYF.